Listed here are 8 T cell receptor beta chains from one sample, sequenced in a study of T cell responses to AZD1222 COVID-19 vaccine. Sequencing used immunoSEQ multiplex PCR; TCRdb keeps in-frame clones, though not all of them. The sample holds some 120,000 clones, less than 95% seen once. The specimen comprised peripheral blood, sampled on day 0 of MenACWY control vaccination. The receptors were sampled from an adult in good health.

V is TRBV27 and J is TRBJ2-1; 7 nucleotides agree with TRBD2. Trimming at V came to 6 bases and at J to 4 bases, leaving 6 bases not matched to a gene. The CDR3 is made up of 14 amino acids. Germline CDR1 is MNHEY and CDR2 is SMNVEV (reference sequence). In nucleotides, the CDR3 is TGTGCCAGCAGCAGCGGGGTCCTATACAATGAGCAGTTCTTC. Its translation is CASSSGVLYNEQFF.

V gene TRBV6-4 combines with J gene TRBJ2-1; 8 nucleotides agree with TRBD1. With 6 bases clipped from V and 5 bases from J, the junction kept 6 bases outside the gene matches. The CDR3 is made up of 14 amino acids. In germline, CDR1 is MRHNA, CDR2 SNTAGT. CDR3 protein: CASSPGQDHNEQFF. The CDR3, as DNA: TGTGCCAGCAGCCCGGGACAGGATCACAATGAGCAGTTCTTC.

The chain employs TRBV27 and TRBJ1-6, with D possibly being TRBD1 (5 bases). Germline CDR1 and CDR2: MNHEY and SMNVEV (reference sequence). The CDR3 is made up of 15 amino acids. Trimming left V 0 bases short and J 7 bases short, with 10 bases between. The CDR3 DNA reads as TGTGCCAGCAGTTTATCCGGGGCTGAGAATTCACCCCTCCACTTT. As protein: CASSLSGAENSPLHF.

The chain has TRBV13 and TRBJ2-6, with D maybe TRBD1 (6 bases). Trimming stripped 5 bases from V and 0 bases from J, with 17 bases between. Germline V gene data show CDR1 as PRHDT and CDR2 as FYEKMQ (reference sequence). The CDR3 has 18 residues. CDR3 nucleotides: TGTGCCAGCAGCCGTCCGGGACATGGAGCCTCTGGGGCCAACGTCCTGACTTTC. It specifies CASSRPGHGASGANVLTF. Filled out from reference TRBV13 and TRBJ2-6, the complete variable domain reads AAGVIQSPRHLIKEKRETATLKCYPIPRHDTVYWYQQGPGQDPQFLISFYEKMQSDKGSIPDRFSAQQFSDYHSELNMSSLELGDSALYFCASSRPGHGASGANVLTFGAGSRLTVL.

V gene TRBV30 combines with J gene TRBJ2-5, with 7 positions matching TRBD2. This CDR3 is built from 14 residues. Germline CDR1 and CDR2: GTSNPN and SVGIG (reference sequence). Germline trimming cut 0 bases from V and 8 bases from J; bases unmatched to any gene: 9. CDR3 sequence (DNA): TGTGCCTGGAGTGTAGGCGGGAGTTTGGAAACCCAGTACTTC. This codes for CAWSVGGSLETQYF.

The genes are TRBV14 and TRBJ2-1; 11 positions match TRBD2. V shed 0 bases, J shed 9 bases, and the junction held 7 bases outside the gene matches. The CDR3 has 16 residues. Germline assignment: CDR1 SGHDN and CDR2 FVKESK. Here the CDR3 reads CASSQDLNSGRGEQFF. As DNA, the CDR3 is TGTGCCAGCAGCCAAGATCTGAATAGCGGGAGGGGTGAGCAGTTCTTC.

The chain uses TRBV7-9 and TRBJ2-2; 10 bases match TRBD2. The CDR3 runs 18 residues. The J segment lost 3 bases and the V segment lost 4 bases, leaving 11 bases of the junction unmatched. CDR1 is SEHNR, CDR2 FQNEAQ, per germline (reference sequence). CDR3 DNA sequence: TGTGCCAGCAGCTCCCTTCGGAGTAGCGGGAGGTACACCGGGGAGCTGTTTTTT. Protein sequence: CASSSLRSSGRYTGELFF. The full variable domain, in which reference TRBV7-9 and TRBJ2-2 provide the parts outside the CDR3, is DTGVSQNPRHKITKRGQNVTFRCDPISEHNRLYWYRQTLGQGPEFLTYFQNEAQLEKSRLLSDRFSAERPKGSFSTLEIQRTEQGDSAMYLCASSSLRSSGRYTGELFFGEGSRLTVL.

CDR3 protein: CASRRDRTSTDTQYF. The CDR3 DNA reads TGTGCCAGTAGGCGGGACAGGACTTCCACAGATACGCAGTATTTT. The chain combines TRBV19 with TRBJ2-3, with 8 bases that match TRBD1. Germline CDR1 reads LNHDA; CDR2 reads SQIVND (reference sequence). The length of the CDR3 is 15 residues. J gave up 2 bases and V 6 bases, and 7 bases lay outside the gene matches.